Shown below are 31 T cell receptor beta chains from a single sample sequenced in a study of T cell changes during pregnancy in multiple sclerosis. Method: immunoSEQ multiplex PCR; TCRdb's copy keeps in-frame clones and lacks some. The table has 40,000 or so clones, roughly 91% seen once. Sequencing used CD8+ T cells from peripheral blood mononuclear cells, obtained in the first trimester of pregnancy. These receptors were obtained from a female donor with multiple sclerosis, enrolled in a pregnancy study.

The chain carries TRBV9 and TRBJ1-1; unclear D gene. The CDR3 is 15 residues long. V was shortened by 0 bases and J by 1 base, with 10 bases between the two germline ends. CDR1 is SGDLS and CDR2 is YYNGEE in the germline V gene. The CDR3 region has the DNA TGTGCCAGCAGCGTAGTGGATGCAGGGAACACTGAAGCTTTCTTT. Its translation is CASSVVDAGNTEAFF.

The chain combines TRBV21-1 with TRBJ1-3; the table's TRBD1 call for D was not verified on the DNA. TRBV21-1 is classified as a pseudogene. This CDR3 is 16 amino acids long. CDR3 bases: TGTGCCAGCGTTACAGACAGCCCACGGGCTGGAAACACCATATATTTT. Residues: CASVTDSPRAGNTIYF.

The chain couples TRBV4-1 to TRBJ2-1; 7 bases line up with TRBD1. CDR1 is MGHRA, CDR2 YSYEKL, per germline. This CDR3 comprises 16 residues. After removal of 4 bases from V and 4 bases from J, the junction contained 10 bases not matched to a gene. CDR3 in DNA: TGCGCCAGCAGCCCCTCCGCGACAGGGATATACAATGAGCAGTTCTTC. This sequence encodes CASSPSATGIYNEQFF.

The chain joins TRBV6-6 to TRBJ1-2, with D perhaps matching TRBD1 (5 bases). This CDR3 has 12 amino acids. The germline V gene has CDR1 MNHNY and CDR2 SVGAGI (reference sequence). V was pared by 7 bases and J by 8 bases, with 14 bases between. This chain's CDR3 is CASTDSPSGYTF. The CDR3 bases are TGTGCCAGCACCGACAGCCCATCGGGCTACACCTTC.

The chain links TRBV6-1 to TRBJ2-7; 7 bases map to TRBD2. The CDR3 spans 16 residues. From germline, CDR1 is MNHNS and CDR2 SASEGT. The junction had 6 bases not matched to a gene; V was cut back by 1 base and J by 0 bases. The CDR3 loop reads CASSEESSGRSYEQYF. In DNA, the CDR3 is TGTGCCAGCAGTGAAGAATCTAGCGGACGCTCCTACGAGCAGTACTTC.

The J gene is TRBJ2-1, the V gene TRBV9, with TRBD2 matching over 9 bases. The junction had 7 bases not matched to a gene; V was cut back by 3 bases and J by 3 bases. The CDR3 extends over 16 amino acids. Germline CDR1 and CDR2: SGDLS and YYNGEE. CDR3 sequence (DNA): TGTGCCAGCAGCGCTCATCTAGCGGGATTCTACAATGAGCAGTTCTTC. This codes for CASSAHLAGFYNEQFF.

J is TRBJ2-7 and V is TRBV7-6, with 11 positions matching TRBD1. Germline lookup yields CDR1 SGHVS and CDR2 FNYEAQ. Trimming removed 8 bases from V and 3 bases from J; junction bases left unmatched: 12. The CDR3 extends over 16 amino acids. The CDR3 loop reads CASANPTGTGGYEQYF. The CDR3 bases are TGTGCCAGCGCCAATCCCACCGGGACAGGGGGCTACGAGCAGTACTTC.

The chain combines TRBV6-1 with TRBJ2-7, with D tentatively TRBD1 (5 bases). Germline lookup yields CDR1 MNHNS and CDR2 SASEGT. The CDR3 has 10 amino acids. Trimming shortened V by 10 bases and J by 3 bases, and 7 bases separated the two germline ends. CDR3 nucleotide sequence: TGTGCCATAGACAGCTACGAGCAGTACTTC. Translating gives CAIDSYEQYF.

This chain links TRBV19 with TRBJ1-4, with 8 bases matching TRBD1. Germline V gene sequence: CDR1 LNHDA, CDR2 SQIVND (reference sequence). With 5 bases clipped from V and 10 bases from J, the junction kept 6 bases outside the gene matches. The CDR3 runs to 13 residues. CDR3 DNA sequence: TGTGCCAGTAGTCCAGGACAGGGTCGAAAACTGTTTTTT. Translation gives CASSPGQGRKLFF.

The chain uses TRBV23-1 and TRBJ1-2; possible D gene TRBD1, 6 bases. TRBV23-1 is marked as an open reading frame, function uncertain. This CDR3 has 14 amino acids. The germline V and J ends were trimmed by 4 bases and 6 bases, with 15 bases remaining between them. CDR3 amino acids: CASSLKNRVDGYTF. CDR3 DNA sequence: TGCGCCAGCAGTCTAAAAAACAGGGTGGATGGCTACACCTTC.

The CDR3 protein is CASSVESGGAHEQFF. As DNA, the CDR3 is TGTGCCAGCAGCGTAGAAAGCGGGGGGGCCCATGAGCAGTTCTTC. This rearrangement joins TRBV9 to TRBJ2-1; 10 nucleotides match TRBD2. Germline V gene sequence: CDR1 SGDLS, CDR2 YYNGEE. There are 15 residues in the CDR3. Trimming took 0 bases from V and 8 from J; bases not matched to a gene: 5.

The gene calls are TRBV6-1 and TRBJ1-5; 7 bases line up with TRBD1. This CDR3 is 15 amino acids long. V lost 10 bases to trimming and J lost 0 bases; unmatched junction nucleotides: 9. Germline V CDR1 and CDR2: MNHNS, SASEGT. The CDR3 region is CAIQTRTGSNQPQHF. DNA for the CDR3: TGTGCCATCCAAACCCGGACAGGTAGCAATCAGCCCCAGCATTTT.

This chain connects TRBV7-8 to TRBJ1-3; D remains unclear. CDR3 size: 16 residues. Trimming cost V 2 bases and J 4 bases, with 15 bases left between them. Germline lookup yields CDR1 SGHVS and CDR2 FQNEAQ. The CDR3 bases are TGTGCCAGCAGCTTATTAGATCTTCGGTACGGAAACACCATATATTTT. It codes for CASSLLDLRYGNTIYF.

The chain has TRBV7-3 and TRBJ2-5, with a tentative D call TRBD1 (6 bases). The germline V gene encodes CDR1 SGHTA and CDR2 FQGTGA. Trimming removed 2 bases at V and 7 bases at J, with 11 bases between. CDR3 length: 13 residues. The CDR3 bases are TGTGCCAGCAGCTTAGCAGGGGTCGGGACCCAGTACTTC. It specifies CASSLAGVGTQYF.

This clone was found a few times. The chain recombines TRBV6-6 with TRBJ1-5; maybe TRBD1 (5 bases). The CDR3 consists of 14 residues. Deletions cut 1 base from V and 2 bases from J, with 6 bases between. Germline CDR1 is MNHNY and CDR2 is SVGAGI (reference sequence). The CDR3 DNA reads as TGTGCCAGCAGTTACTTCAGGGGCAATCAGCCCCAGCATTTT. This gives the protein CASSYFRGNQPQHF.

V is TRBV6-6 and J is TRBJ1-2, with TRBD1 matching 8 bases. The CDR3 is made up of 14 amino acids. With V trimmed by 2 bases and J by 4 bases, 3 bases remained unmatched. CDR1 is MNHNY, CDR2 SVGAGI, per germline (reference sequence). The CDR3 reads CASSYGDRFYGYTF. CDR3 sequence (DNA): TGTGCCAGCAGTTACGGGGACAGGTTCTATGGCTACACCTTC.

The J gene is TRBJ2-4, the V gene TRBV5-1, with D possibly being TRBD2 (6 bases). Between the trimmed V and J ends, which lost 0 bases and 6 bases, there was a span of 16 bases. The germline CDR1 and CDR2 sequences are SGHRS and YFSETQ. The CDR3 has 16 amino acids. CDR3 residues: CASSLAGGGLRNIQYF. Written as DNA, the CDR3 is TGCGCCAGCAGCTTGGCCGGTGGGGGGTTGAGAAACATTCAGTACTTC.

There are a few counts of this clone. The V and J genes are TRBV27 and TRBJ2-3; D unresolved. This CDR3 comprises 13 residues. Trimming took off 7 bases at V and 7 bases at J, with 15 bases between the two ends. Germline V gene data show CDR1 as MNHEY and CDR2 as SMNVEV (reference sequence). The DNA of the CDR3 is TGTGCCAGCACGGGTTCTTTTGGGTATACGCAGTATTTT. Its protein product is CASTGSFGYTQYF.

CDR3: CASTRDRGGYGYTF. DNA for the CDR3: TGTGCCAGCACCAGGGACAGGGGCGGCTATGGCTACACCTTC. This chain joins TRBV13 and TRBJ1-2; TRBD1 agrees at 10 bases. The CDR3 covers 14 residues. Germline CDR1 PRHDT, CDR2 FYEKMQ (reference sequence). The V gene end was trimmed by 7 bases and the J gene end by 4 bases; junction bases not matched to a gene: 6.

The chain employs TRBV4-2 and TRBJ2-6; D call uncertain. V was clipped by 0 bases and J by 0 bases, with 6 bases between them. This CDR3 comprises 16 residues. Germline assignment: CDR1 LGHNA and CDR2 YNFKEQ. This CDR3 is CASSQDHNSGANVLTF. The CDR3 DNA reads as TGTGCCAGCAGCCAAGATCACAACTCTGGGGCCAACGTCCTGACTTTC.

V gene TRBV15 combines with J gene TRBJ2-2; possibly TRBD1 for D (5 bases). The CDR3 is made up of 16 amino acids. The V gene lost 0 bases and the J gene lost 3 bases, with 11 bases spanning the gap. Germline loops: CDR1 LNHNV, CDR2 YYDKDF (reference sequence). CDR3 bases: TGTGCCACCAGCAGAGATCGGCAGGGTTACACCGGGGAGCTGTTTTTT. This encodes CATSRDRQGYTGELFF.

Here the CDR3 DNA reads TGCAGCGTCGAAACCAGCGGGAGGTCGAACACCGGGGAGCTGTTTTTT. Protein: CSVETSGRSNTGELFF. The rearrangement uses TRBV29-1 and TRBJ2-2, with 9 positions matching TRBD2. J was trimmed by 0 bases and V by 6 bases; bases with no gene match: 8. The length of the CDR3 is 16 residues. Germline V gene lookup returns CDR1 SQVTM and CDR2 ANQGSEA.

This chain connects TRBV7-9 to TRBJ2-2; 7 bases line up with TRBD1. Germline V CDR1 and CDR2: SEHNR, FQNEAQ (reference sequence). Trimming at V came to 0 bases and at J to 5 bases, leaving 3 bases not matched to a gene. The CDR3 totals 15 residues. Here the CDR3 reads CASSLAQGETGELFF. CDR3 sequence (DNA): TGTGCCAGCAGCTTAGCTCAGGGGGAGACCGGGGAGCTGTTTTTT.

The chain couples TRBV7-8 to TRBJ2-3, with 8 bases matching TRBD1. V shed 1 base, J shed 2 bases, and the junction held 2 bases outside the gene matches. The V gene's germline CDR1 is SGHVS and CDR2 FQNEAQ. The CDR3 spans 15 residues. The chain's CDR3 is CASSLGQGHTDTQYF. Written as DNA, the CDR3 is TGTGCCAGCAGCTTAGGACAGGGGCACACAGATACGCAGTATTTT.

The chain joins TRBV11-2 to TRBJ2-1, with TRBD2 matching over 10 bases. Germline V gene lookup returns CDR1 SGHAT and CDR2 FQNNGV. V was pared by 5 bases and J by 7 bases, with 8 bases of the junction left unmatched. The length of the CDR3 is 15 residues. The CDR3 bases are TGTGCCAGCAGCCCCTTAGCGGGGGGTATGAATGAGCAGTTCTTC. As protein: CASSPLAGGMNEQFF.

In this sample, this clone turned up a few times. This sequence joins TRBV12-5 and TRBJ2-3, with D tentatively TRBD2 (6 bases). Trimming cost V 5 bases and J 2 bases, with 14 bases left between them. The CDR3 has 15 residues. The germline V gene has CDR1 LGHNT and CDR2 FRNRAP. CDR3 sequence reads: CASGRGAGYTDTQYF. CDR3 sequence (DNA): TGTGCTAGTGGTCGCGGGGCAGGGTACACAGATACGCAGTATTTT.

The chain links TRBV30 to TRBJ2-7, with 9 bases fitting TRBD2. Germline V gene sequence: CDR1 GTSNPN, CDR2 SVGIG (reference sequence). Trimming took 6 bases from V and 6 from J; bases not matched to a gene: 27. The CDR3 is made up of 19 amino acids. For the CDR3, the DNA is TGTGCCTGTAGCCACGGGACTAGCCAAACCCCGTCCTTTTCTCCCGAGCAGTACTTC. Translation: CACSHGTSQTPSFSPEQYF.

The V gene is TRBV9, the J gene TRBJ2-5; TRBD1 aligns across 7 bases. J gave up 3 bases and V 0 bases, and 2 bases lay outside the gene matches. This CDR3 contains 14 residues. Germline V CDR1 and CDR2: SGDLS, YYNGEE. The CDR3 protein is CASSVGQGKETQYF. The DNA of the CDR3 is TGTGCCAGCAGCGTAGGACAGGGAAAAGAGACCCAGTACTTC.

The rearrangement links TRBV9 to TRBJ2-7; the match to TRBD2 covers 7 bases. J gave up 0 bases and V 2 bases, and 8 bases lay outside the gene matches. Germline V CDR1 and CDR2: SGDLS, YYNGEE. CDR3 length: 16 amino acids. As DNA, the CDR3 is TGTGCCAGCAGCGTCAGCGGGACGTCTAGCTCCTACGAGCAGTACTTC. Protein: CASSVSGTSSSYEQYF.

The rearrangement joins TRBV4-2 to TRBJ1-1, with D perhaps TRBD1 (5 bases). This CDR3 comprises 15 residues. Trimming cost V 0 bases and J 4 bases, with 12 bases left between them. Germline lookup yields CDR1 LGHNA and CDR2 YNFKEQ. The CDR3 spells CASSQDPGVSTEAFF. CDR3 coding DNA: TGTGCCAGCAGCCAAGATCCGGGGGTGAGCACTGAAGCTTTCTTT.

The gene calls are TRBV25-1 and TRBJ2-1; 7 bases match TRBD2. The V gene end was trimmed by 2 bases and the J gene end by 4 bases; junction bases not matched to a gene: 8. Germline V gives CDR1 MGHDK, CDR2 SYGVNS. The CDR3 totals 16 residues. DNA for the CDR3: TGTGCCAGCAGTGAAAGCGAACTAGCGAGTTACAATGAGCAGTTCTTC. It yields the protein CASSESELASYNEQFF.